This T cell receptor beta chain came from a study of beta chain features in type 1 diabetes. Whole-study findings and limits: When Type 1 diabetes patients were examined, their TCRB CDR3s proved moderately but significantly shorter in all four CD4+ subsets. Junctions at VDJ sites from type 1 diabetes patients had fewer insertions and more deletions. Possible PCR preference for shorter templates applied equally to patients and controls.

Of note for this clone: Its antigen remains unknown.

Averaging about 116 mL, one heparinised blood draw was given by each donor. Germline V gene sequence: CDR1 SQVTM, CDR2 ANQGSEA. The length of the CDR3 is 14 residues. Losses at the gene ends were 1 base for V and 0 bases for J; bases not matched to a gene: 1. Every isolated RNA sample was fully reverse transcribed, so sequencing captured expressed TCRB transcripts. Some clones are missing from TCRdb's copy, which holds only in-frame ones; the method was immunoSEQ multiplex PCR. The sample contains 150,000 to 200,000 clones, 63% of which appear only once. This clonotype was sampled from a man aged 30-40 years with type 1 diabetes. Sequenced material: naive CD4+ T cells from blood. V usage is TRBV29-1 and J usage is TRBJ2-3; 7 nucleotides align to TRBD2. This CDR3 reads CSVEGRGSTDTQYF. The DNA of the CDR3 is TGCAGCGTTGAAGGGCGGGGGAGCACAGATACGCAGTATTTT.